What follows are 20 T cell receptor beta chains derived from one specimen sequenced in a study of blood T cell repertoires in COVID-19. The repertoire was sequenced with immunoSEQ multiplex PCR; TCRdb's copy has only in-frame clones and lacks some. The sample lists fewer than 400,000 clones, approximately 91% occurring once. What was sequenced was PBMCs or T cells enriched from blood (not recorded which). The origin of the receptors is a woman in her twenties or thirties who had been exposed to COVID-19.

This chain uses TRBV11-3 with TRBJ1-6; D is unclear. This CDR3 has 13 amino acids. The germline CDR1 and CDR2 sequences are SGHNT and YENEEA. The ends were cut back, 4 bases at V and 8 bases at J, with 9 bases in the middle. The CDR3 loop reads CASSWTVYSPLHF. The CDR3, as DNA: TGTGCCAGCAGCTGGACTGTTTATTCACCCCTCCACTTT.

J is TRBJ2-3 and V is TRBV5-1; the D gene is possibly TRBD2 (5 bases). The CDR3 extends over 19 amino acids. The germline V gene has CDR1 SGHRS and CDR2 YFSETQ. Trimming cost V 7 bases and J 2 bases, with 29 bases left between them. The CDR3 reads CASGSGLRTSRAPTDTQYF. DNA for the CDR3: TGCGCCAGCGGCTCGGGGTTACGTACTAGTCGGGCTCCCACAGATACGCAGTATTTT.

The genes are TRBV6-1 and TRBJ1-1; possibly TRBD1 for D (5 bases). V was cut by 3 bases and J by 11 bases, with 22 bases left in between. This CDR3 contains 15 residues. Germline-derived CDR1 and CDR2 are MNHNS and SASEGT. CDR3 nucleotide sequence: TGTGCCAGCAGTGAGAACAGGATTCTTAGCCCCGATGCTTTCTTT. This sequence encodes CASSENRILSPDAFF.

This chain joins TRBV7-8 and TRBJ2-7, with a tentative D call TRBD1 (5 bases). The CDR3 has 15 residues. Between the trimmed V and J ends, which lost 1 base and 2 bases, there was a span of 12 bases. CDR1 and CDR2 (germline): SGHVS, FQNEAQ. The CDR3 sequence is CASSLVRVPAYEQYF. CDR3 bases: TGTGCCAGCAGCTTAGTCAGGGTCCCCGCCTACGAGCAGTACTTC. The entire variable domain, with the rest obtained from reference TRBV7-8 and TRBJ2-7, is as follows: GAGVSQSPRYKVAKRGQDVALRCDPISGHVSLFWYQQALGQGPEFLTYFQNEAQLDKSGLPSDRFFAERPEGSVSTLKIQRTQQEDSAVYLCASSLVRVPAYEQYFGPGTRLTVT.

This chain's CDR3 is CASSPTTGGGTQYF. The CDR3 region has the DNA TGTGCCAGCTCACCCACAACTGGGGGGGGAACGCAGTATTTT. The chain links TRBV18 to TRBJ2-3; 7 nucleotides align to TRBD2. J was trimmed by 9 bases and V by 3 bases; bases with no gene match: 9. The CDR3 consists of 14 residues. The germline CDR1 and CDR2 sequences are KGHSH and LQKENI. Based on the CDR3 plus reference TRBV18 and TRBJ2-3, the full variable domain is NAGVMQNPRHLVRRRGQEARLRCSPMKGHSHVYWYRQLPEEGLKFMVYLQKENIIDESGMPKERFSAEFPKEGPSILRIQQVVRGDSAAYFCASSPTTGGGTQYFGPGTRLTVL.

CDR3 in DNA: TGTGCCAGCACAACTGGGAGAGGGGGCTCCTATGGCTACACCTTC. Amino acids: CASTTGRGGSYGYTF. This chain joins TRBV6-5 and TRBJ1-2; 7 bases are a match to TRBD1. The CDR3 has 15 amino acids. V was pared by 7 bases and J by 4 bases, with 12 bases of the junction left unmatched. From germline, CDR1 is MNHEY and CDR2 SVGAGI.

V usage is TRBV9 and J usage is TRBJ1-4, with 11 bases fitting TRBD1. Per the germline V gene, CDR1 is SGDLS and CDR2 is YYNGEE. The V and J ends lost 0 bases and 2 bases, in that order; junction bases with no gene match: 0. The CDR3 spans 16 residues. The CDR3 nucleotides are TGTGCCAGCAGCGTAGGGACAGGGGGCACTAATGAAAAACTGTTTTTT. Encoded protein: CASSVGTGGTNEKLFF.

The rearrangement joins TRBV6-2 or TRBV6-3 to TRBJ2-2; TRBD1 aligns across 8 bases. V lost 4 bases, J lost 15 bases, and 7 bases stayed unmatched. Per germline, CDR1 MNHEY and CDR2 SVGEGT. The CDR3 has 12 residues. The CDR3 reads CASSSRQGWMFF. CDR3 nucleotides: TGTGCCAGCAGTTCGCGACAGGGGTGGATGTTTTTT.

V usage is TRBV5-6 and J usage is TRBJ1-5; 9 bases are shared with TRBD1. Losses at the gene ends were 4 bases for V and 6 bases for J; bases not matched to a gene: 11. CDR1 is SGHDT and CDR2 is YYEEEE in the germline V gene. The CDR3 has 16 amino acids. In nucleotides, the CDR3 is TGTGCCAGCAGCCGCCGGGACAGGGAGTTCGGTCAGCCCCAGCATTTT. This gives the protein CASSRRDREFGQPQHF.

The chain recombines TRBV6-5 with TRBJ1-2; 10 bases line up with TRBD1. V lost 7 bases to trimming and J lost 7 bases; unmatched junction nucleotides: 9. This CDR3 spans 14 amino acids. CDR1 MNHEY and CDR2 SVGAGI come from the germline V gene. This CDR3 is CASKIRDRGFGYTF. CDR3 nucleotide sequence: TGTGCCAGCAAAATCCGGGACAGGGGATTTGGCTACACCTTC.

The chain employs TRBV4-1 and TRBJ1-2; D possibly corresponds to TRBD1 (6 bases). V lost 0 bases and J 4 bases, leaving 12 bases between the germline ends. From germline, CDR1 is MGHRA and CDR2 YSYEKL. The CDR3 runs to 15 residues. CDR3 DNA: TGCGCCAGCAGCCAAGAGACAGGTCTTTTCTATGGCTACACCTTC. It specifies CASSQETGLFYGYTF.

This chain joins TRBV6-1 and TRBJ1-6; D may be TRBD1 (6 bases). V was clipped by 2 bases and J by 7 bases, with 9 bases between them. The CDR3 is 14 amino acids. CDR1 and CDR2 (germline): MNHNS, SASEGT. CDR3: CASSERQENSPLHF. CDR3 nucleotides: TGTGCCAGCAGTGAAAGACAGGAAAATTCACCCCTCCACTTT.

The chain uses TRBV10-3 and TRBJ2-3; 7 bases line up with TRBD1. The CDR3 has 12 amino acids. J lost 4 bases, V lost 10 bases, and 5 bases had no gene match. Germline V gives CDR1 ENHRY, CDR2 SYGVKD. The CDR3 is CATRQGADTQYF. As DNA, the CDR3 is TGTGCCACCAGACAGGGTGCAGATACGCAGTATTTT.

This clone was detected only a few times. The sample holds other DNA sequences that translate to the same CDR3. The chain employs TRBV5-1 and TRBJ1-4, with a possible D match to TRBD1 (6 bases). Trimming cost V 4 bases and J 1 base, with 8 bases left between them. This CDR3 region has 14 residues. CDR1 SGHRS and CDR2 YFSETQ come from the germline V gene. The CDR3 here is CASSLQGTNEKLFF. CDR3 coding DNA: TGCGCCAGCAGCCTACAGGGAACTAATGAAAAACTGTTTTTT.

The rearrangement links TRBV19 to TRBJ1-3, with a possible D match to TRBD1 (5 bases). Deletions cut 6 bases from V and 2 bases from J, with 14 bases between. Germline loops: CDR1 LNHDA, CDR2 SQIVND (reference sequence). The CDR3 extends over 15 amino acids. Here the CDR3 DNA reads TGTGCCAGTAGCCCGGGGGGTTCACCTGGAAACACCATATATTTT. This gives the protein CASSPGGSPGNTIYF.

This clone came up a few times. The chain combines TRBV9 with TRBJ2-1, with D perhaps TRBD2 (5 bases). V gave up 4 bases and J gave up 4 bases, with 9 bases separating them. Germline V gives CDR1 SGDLS, CDR2 YYNGEE. The CDR3 has 13 amino acids. In nucleotides, the CDR3 is TGTGCCAGCAGCCGTTCGGGGTACAATGAGCAGTTCTTC. Its translation: CASSRSGYNEQFF.

This clone was observed a single time. V and J are TRBV5-4 and TRBJ2-3, with 9 nucleotides matching TRBD2. The V segment lost 2 bases and the J segment 6 bases; nucleotides outside the gene matches: 7. CDR1 and CDR2 from the germline V gene are SGHNT and YYREEE (reference sequence). CDR3 length: 15 amino acids. The CDR3 DNA follows: TGTGCCAGCAGCTTACCGGGACTAGCTCTCGATACGCAGTATTTT. Translation gives CASSLPGLALDTQYF. Drawing the rest from reference TRBV5-4 and TRBJ2-3, the complete variable domain is ETGVTQSPTHLIKTRGQQVTLRCSSQSGHNTVSWYQQALGQGPQFIFQYYREEENGRGNFPPRFSGLQFPNYSSELNVNALELDDSALYLCASSLPGLALDTQYFGPGTRLTVL.

The J gene is TRBJ1-6, the V gene TRBV9; a possible D gene is TRBD1 (5 bases). Germline V gene lookup returns CDR1 SGDLS and CDR2 YYNGEE. The CDR3 length is 15 residues. V shed 2 bases and J shed 7 bases, with 13 bases lying between them. The CDR3 DNA sequence: TGTGCCAGCAGCGTCGACAGTGGGGCAAATTCACCCCTCCACTTT. This encodes CASSVDSGANSPLHF.

The chain has TRBV24-1 and TRBJ2-5; 7 bases map to TRBD1. The germline V gene has CDR1 KGHDR and CDR2 SFDVKD. The CDR3 consists of 16 residues. V gave up 3 bases and J gave up 1 base; unmatched junction bases: 7. CDR3 amino acids: CATSDPKGQSQETQYF. CDR3 DNA sequence: TGTGCCACCAGTGATCCCAAGGGACAGAGCCAAGAGACCCAGTACTTC.

The J gene is TRBJ1-2, the V gene TRBV5-1, with D possibly TRBD1 on 5 matching bases. Germline V gene data show CDR1 as SGHRS and CDR2 as YFSETQ. V lost 4 bases to trimming and J lost 4 bases, with 11 bases between them. The CDR3 sequence is 13 residues long. The CDR3 DNA follows: TGCGCCAGCAGCGCGGGACTTTCCTATGGCTACACCTTC. Translating gives CASSAGLSYGYTF.